The source of this T cell receptor beta chain is a study of cytomegalovirus exposure and HLA in healthy donors. Study results and limitations: In a later analysis, parvovirus B19, influenza, CMV and Epstein-Barr virus appeared linked to several top co-occurrence clusters. Later on, an analysis showed TCR association rates differing by HLA locus, with DRB1 the most and HLA-C the fewest. TCR beta sequences numbering about 17,000 were associated with HLA alleles at 0.05 false discovery rate in a later analysis.

Vbeta (60) and Jbeta (13) primers were used in the PCR. As originally analysed: Counted up in a later analysis, unique TCR beta chains came to approximately 77 million, with around 12 million shared. TCRdb's copy holds only in-frame clones and misses some; the assay was immunoSEQ multiplex PCR. The V and J calls and clone size were taken over from that table, and D and trimming were inferred from the DNA. The repertoire includes roughly 110,000 clones, 74% of them detected once, and 2% to 2.5% sits in the top ten. The germline V gene encodes CDR1 SGHNT and CDR2 YYREEE (reference sequence). This CDR3 has 18 residues. Worth noting for this clone: The antigen is unknown.

The rearrangement joins TRBV5-4 to TRBJ2-5; TRBD2 aligns across 11 bases. The J call is uncertain, as TRBJ2-7 better fits the DNA end. This receptor was taken from a human donor in good health. The material sequenced was PBMCs. CDR3 in amino acids: CASSFPSGTSGLSYEQYF. CDR3 nucleotide sequence: TGTGCCAGCAGCTTCCCGTCCGGGACTAGCGGCCTCTCCTACGAGCAGTACTTC.